The 12 T cell receptor beta chains presented below share a single source sample, sequenced in a study of cytotoxic CD8 clonotypes in ibrutinib-treated CLL. Method: immunoSEQ multiplex PCR; TCRdb's copy keeps in-frame clones and lacks some. Of 55,000 to 80,000 clones in the sample, approximately 57% were seen once. Specimen: PBMCs, collected after 12 months of ibrutinib treatment. The receptors were sampled from a human donor with chronic lymphocytic leukemia.

V gene TRBV5-1 combines with J gene TRBJ1-1; D gene ambiguous. The CDR3 loop spans 14 amino acids. V was trimmed by 0 bases and J by 3 bases, leaving 9 bases between them. Germline-derived CDR1 and CDR2 are SGHRS and YFSETQ. In nucleotides, the CDR3 is TGCGCCAGCAGCTTGGCGGGGTTTGACACTGAAGCTTTCTTT. It codes for CASSLAGFDTEAFF. Supplemented by reference TRBV5-1 and TRBJ1-1, the full variable domain reads KAGVTQTPRYLIKTRGQQVTLSCSPISGHRSVSWYQQTPGQGLQFLFEYFSETQRNKGNFPGRFSGRQFSNSRSEMNVSTLELGDSALYLCASSLAGFDTEAFFGQGTRLTVV.

The rearrangement joins TRBV6-5 to TRBJ2-2; D might be TRBD2 (6 bases). V was pared by 8 bases and J by 7 bases, with 14 bases between. CDR1 and CDR2 from the germline V gene are MNHEY and SVGAGI. The CDR3 extends over 13 amino acids. The CDR3 DNA follows: TGTGCCAGCGGGAGGAGGTATGACGGGGAGCTGTTTTTT. This gives the protein CASGRRYDGELFF.

This chain uses TRBV19 with TRBJ1-6, with a tentative D call TRBD1 (5 bases). Deletions cut 3 bases from V and 7 bases from J, with 10 bases between. Germline CDR1 reads LNHDA; CDR2 reads SQIVND (reference sequence). CDR3 length: 14 residues. The CDR3 nucleotides read TGTGCCAGTAGTATGCTGGGGGGGAATTCACCCCTCCACTTT. It specifies CASSMLGGNSPLHF.

The V call is TRBV6-1, the J call TRBJ2-5; TRBD1 agrees at 8 bases. Near its end, the DNA agrees better with TRBJ2-7, so the J call may be wrong. CDR1 and CDR2 from the germline V gene are MNHNS and SASEGT. CDR3 length: 14 residues. The CDR3 DNA is TGTGCCAGCAACGCGAGGACAGGGATGGACGAGCAGTACTTC. It is translated as CASNARTGMDEQYF.

This clone was found once. The sample contains more than one DNA sequence encoding this CDR3. This chain connects TRBV20-1 to TRBJ2-5; no clear D. The germline CDR1 and CDR2 sequences are DFQATT and SNEGSKA (reference sequence). V was pared by 1 base and J by 4 bases, with 4 bases between. This CDR3 contains 11 residues. CDR3 nucleotides: TGCAGTGCTAGAGTGGGAGAGACCCAGTACTTC. Residues: CSARVGETQYF.

This clone was recorded a few times. The chain recombines TRBV2 with TRBJ2-5; D gene ambiguous. Germline V gene data show CDR1 as SNHLY and CDR2 as FYNNEI. The CDR3 is 12 residues long. V gave up 4 bases and J gave up 5 bases, with 8 bases separating them. CDR3 nucleotides: TGTGCCAGCAGTGTCCGGCCGGAGACCCAGTACTTC. This translates into CASSVRPETQYF. The variable domain in full, with the rest retrieved from reference TRBV2 and TRBJ2-5, is EPEVTQTPSHQVTQMGQEVILRCVPISNHLYFYWYRQILGQKVEFLVSFYNNEISEKSEIFDDQFSVERPDGSNFTLKIRSTKLEDSAMYFCASSVRPETQYFGPGTRLLVL.

On this clone itself: One junction end does not reproduce the germline sequence, and a read error may be involved. V usage is TRBV10-3 and J usage is TRBJ2-5; D call uncertain. In germline, CDR1 is ENHRY, CDR2 SYGVKD. The length of the CDR3 is 13 residues. The CDR3 sequence: CASSYSMAGSQYF. In DNA, the CDR3 is TGTGCCAGCAGTTACTCGATGGCCGGCAGCCAGTACTTC.

The chain links TRBV27 to TRBJ2-1, with D uncertain. Trimming took 3 bases from V and 10 from J, leaving 13 bases between them. This CDR3 region has 13 residues. Germline V gives CDR1 MNHEY, CDR2 SMNVEV (reference sequence). The CDR3 spells CASSFSTLGEQFF. CDR3 nucleotides: TGTGCCAGCAGTTTCTCGACCTTGGGCGAGCAGTTCTTC.

The V call is TRBV10-3, the J call TRBJ1-1; TRBD1 matches 10 bases. V was pared by 10 bases and J by 3 bases, with 14 bases of the junction left unmatched. Germline CDR1 is ENHRY and CDR2 is SYGVKD. CDR3 length: 16 residues. The CDR3 sequence: CASRRDRGLPYTEAFF. The CDR3 DNA sequence: TGTGCCAGCAGAAGGGACAGGGGTCTCCCTTACACTGAAGCTTTCTTT.

The rearrangement joins TRBV28 to TRBJ2-5, with 11 bases matching TRBD2. The CDR3 runs 15 residues. Germline-derived CDR1 and CDR2 are MDHEN and SYDVKM. J was trimmed by 5 bases and V by 4 bases; bases with no gene match: 6. The CDR3 DNA reads TGTGCCAGCAGTTATAGCGGGGGGGTCTTGGAGACCCAGTACTTC. Its translation: CASSYSGGVLETQYF.

In this sample, this clone turned up a few times. V and J are TRBV27 and TRBJ1-5, with a tentative D call TRBD1 (5 bases). Germline lookup yields CDR1 MNHEY and CDR2 SMNVEV (reference sequence). V gave up 11 bases and J gave up 4 bases, with 12 bases separating them. The CDR3 is 12 amino acids. The CDR3, as DNA: TGTGCCTCGGGGGGGGAAAATCAGCCCCAGCATTTT. As protein: CASGGENQPQHF.

The chain is built from TRBV6-1 and TRBJ1-5; D is possibly TRBD1 (5 bases). CDR1 MNHNS and CDR2 SASEGT come from the germline V gene. This CDR3 has 14 amino acids. Trimming removed 7 bases at V and 6 bases at J, with 16 bases between. The CDR3 sequence is CASTYGGKVQPQHF. The CDR3 nucleotides are TGTGCCAGCACCTATGGGGGTAAGGTTCAGCCCCAGCATTTT.